Listed here are 7 T cell receptor beta chains from one sample, sequenced in a study of cytomegalovirus exposure and HLA in healthy donors. In the PCR, 60 Vbeta and 13 Jbeta primers were used. Clones were sequenced by immunoSEQ multiplex PCR, and TCRdb holds only the in-frame ones, with some missing. The sample carries roughly 200,000 clones, about three quarters recorded once. Sample: PBMCs. These receptors were obtained from a woman aged 55-75 years in good health and CMV-seropositive.

V and J are TRBV7-3 and TRBJ2-1; 8 bases are a match to TRBD2. V was pared by 3 bases and J by 10 bases, with 5 bases of the junction left unmatched. Germline V CDR1 and CDR2: SGHTA, FQGTGA. The CDR3 has 13 residues. CDR3 sequence (DNA): TGTGCCAGCAGCTTTTCAACTAGCGGCGAGCAGTTCTTC. Its protein is CASSFSTSGEQFF.

The sample holds a few counts of this clone. The rearrangement uses TRBV27 and TRBJ2-7; 10 bases are a match to TRBD2. The CDR3 contains 16 residues. Germline lookup yields CDR1 MNHEY and CDR2 SMNVEV (reference sequence). Unmatched junction bases numbered 5, after V lost 2 bases and J lost 1 base. DNA for the CDR3: TGTGCCAGCAGTTTAGCTAGCGGGAGCTGGTCCTACGAGCAGTACTTC. Encoded protein: CASSLASGSWSYEQYF.

CDR3 coding DNA: TGTGCCAGCAGTACCCTTGGACAGGGGACCTTC. It codes for CASSTLGQGTF. The rearrangement uses TRBV28 and TRBJ1-2; 9 bases line up with TRBD1. Trimming took 5 bases from V and 14 from J; bases not matched to a gene: 6. Looked up from germline, CDR1 is MDHEN and CDR2 is SYDVKM. The CDR3 totals 11 residues.

This clone was observed a few times. The gene calls are TRBV7-2 and TRBJ2-1, with D possibly matching TRBD2 (5 bases). CDR1 SGHTA and CDR2 FQGNSA come from the germline V gene. With 4 bases removed from V and 12 bases from J, the gap between germline ends came to 16 bases. CDR3 size: 13 residues. CDR3 residues: CASSSTSLVRQFF. The CDR3, as DNA: TGTGCCAGCAGCTCCACCTCACTAGTTAGGCAGTTCTTC.

This chain connects TRBV29-1 to TRBJ2-1; TRBD2 matches at 7 bases. CDR1 is SQVTM and CDR2 is ANQGSEA in the germline V gene. After removal of 4 bases from V and 0 bases from J, the junction contained 6 bases not matched to a gene. The CDR3 consists of 15 residues. This CDR3 is CSVASLADSYNEQFF. The CDR3 bases are TGCAGCGTTGCCTCCCTAGCGGACTCCTACAATGAGCAGTTCTTC.

The table lists this clone with a count of one. The chain joins TRBV28 to TRBJ1-5, with a tentative D call TRBD1 (6 bases). Trimming took 6 bases from V and 7 from J, leaving 16 bases between them. The CDR3 contains 14 residues. The germline V gene has CDR1 MDHEN and CDR2 SYDVKM. CDR3 coding DNA: TGTGCCAGCAGCTCTTTGACAGGACGCCAGCCCCAGCATTTT. Encoded protein: CASSSLTGRQPQHF.

The chain has TRBV5-1 and TRBJ2-4, with 7 bases aligning to TRBD1. Germline lookup yields CDR1 SGHRS and CDR2 YFSETQ. With 2 bases clipped from V and 9 bases from J, the junction kept 5 bases outside the gene matches. The CDR3 is 13 amino acids. CDR3 DNA: TGCGCCAGCAGCTTTCCGGGACAGTCCATTCAGTACTTC. Its translation: CASSFPGQSIQYF.